This TCR beta chain was recovered during a study of T cell responses to AZD1222 COVID-19 vaccine. Broader study findings: Only a handful of AZD1222 recipients, roughly 6 in all, had baseline seropositivity.

This clone was seen once. Its antigen remains unknown. The CDR3 runs to 15 residues. The germline V gene has CDR1 LNHDA and CDR2 SQIVND (reference sequence). Trimming took 2 bases from V and 2 from J, leaving 13 bases between them. The assay was immunoSEQ multiplex PCR, and TCRdb's table has in-frame clones only and misses some. The sample lists about 81,000 clones, about 90% seen once, with about 5% in the top ten. This rearrangement joins TRBV19 to TRBJ2-7, with D maybe TRBD1 (5 bases). Sequences were derived from peripheral blood, sampled on day 0 of AZD1222 vaccination. The TCR was taken from an adult in good health. Written as DNA, the CDR3 is TGTGCCAGTAGTATAAGTAATGACAGAGCCTACGAGCAGTACTTC. This codes for CASSISNDRAYEQYF.